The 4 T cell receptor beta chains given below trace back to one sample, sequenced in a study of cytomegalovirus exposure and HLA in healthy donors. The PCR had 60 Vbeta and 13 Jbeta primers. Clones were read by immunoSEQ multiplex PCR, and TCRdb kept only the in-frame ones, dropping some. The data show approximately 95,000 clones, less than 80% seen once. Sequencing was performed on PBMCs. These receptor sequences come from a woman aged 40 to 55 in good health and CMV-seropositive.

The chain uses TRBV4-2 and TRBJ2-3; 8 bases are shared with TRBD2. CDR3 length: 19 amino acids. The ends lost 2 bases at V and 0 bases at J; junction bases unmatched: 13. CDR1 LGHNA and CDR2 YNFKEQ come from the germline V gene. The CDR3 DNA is TGTGCCAGCAGCCAACCCTTAGCTCAGACTAGCGTAAGCACAGATACGCAGTATTTT. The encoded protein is CASSQPLAQTSVSTDTQYF.

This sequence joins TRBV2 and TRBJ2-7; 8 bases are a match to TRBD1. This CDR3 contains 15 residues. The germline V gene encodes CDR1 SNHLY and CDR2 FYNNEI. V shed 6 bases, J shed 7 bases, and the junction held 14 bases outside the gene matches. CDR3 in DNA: TGTGCCAGCAGCCAAAGCCTGGACAGGGTTAAAGAGCAGTACTTC. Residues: CASSQSLDRVKEQYF.

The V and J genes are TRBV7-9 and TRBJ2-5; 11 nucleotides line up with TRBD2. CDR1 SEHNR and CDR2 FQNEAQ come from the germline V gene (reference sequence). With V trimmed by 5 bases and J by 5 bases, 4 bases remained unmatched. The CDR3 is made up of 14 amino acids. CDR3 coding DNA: TGTGCCAGCAGCCCGAGGACTAGCGGGGAGACCCAGTACTTC. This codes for CASSPRTSGETQYF.

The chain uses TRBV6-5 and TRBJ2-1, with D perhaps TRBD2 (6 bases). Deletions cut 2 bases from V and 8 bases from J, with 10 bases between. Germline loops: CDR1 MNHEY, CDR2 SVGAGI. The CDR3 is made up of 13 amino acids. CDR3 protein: CASSYVGGDEQFF. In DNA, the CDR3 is TGTGCCAGCAGTTACGTGGGAGGCGATGAGCAGTTCTTC.